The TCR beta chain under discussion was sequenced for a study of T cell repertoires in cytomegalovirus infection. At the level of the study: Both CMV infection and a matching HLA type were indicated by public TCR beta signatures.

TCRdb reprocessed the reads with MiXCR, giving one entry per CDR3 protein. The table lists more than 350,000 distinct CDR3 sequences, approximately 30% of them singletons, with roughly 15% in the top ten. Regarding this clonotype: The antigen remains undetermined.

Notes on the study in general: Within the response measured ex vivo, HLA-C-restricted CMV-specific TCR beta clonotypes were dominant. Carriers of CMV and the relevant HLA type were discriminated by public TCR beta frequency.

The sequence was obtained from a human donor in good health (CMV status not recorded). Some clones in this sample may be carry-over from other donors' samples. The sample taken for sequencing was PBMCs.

For the CDR3, the DNA is TGTGCCAGCAGCTTAGCGCGGCAGGGAGGAAGCGCTGAAGCTTTCTTT. Its translation: CASSLARQGGSAEAFF. The rearrangement joins TRBV7-9 to TRBJ1-1, with D perhaps TRBD1 (5 bases). V dropped 0 bases and J dropped 6 bases, with 17 bases sitting between them. The CDR3 is 16 residues long. Germline V CDR1 and CDR2: SEHNR, FQNEAQ (reference sequence).